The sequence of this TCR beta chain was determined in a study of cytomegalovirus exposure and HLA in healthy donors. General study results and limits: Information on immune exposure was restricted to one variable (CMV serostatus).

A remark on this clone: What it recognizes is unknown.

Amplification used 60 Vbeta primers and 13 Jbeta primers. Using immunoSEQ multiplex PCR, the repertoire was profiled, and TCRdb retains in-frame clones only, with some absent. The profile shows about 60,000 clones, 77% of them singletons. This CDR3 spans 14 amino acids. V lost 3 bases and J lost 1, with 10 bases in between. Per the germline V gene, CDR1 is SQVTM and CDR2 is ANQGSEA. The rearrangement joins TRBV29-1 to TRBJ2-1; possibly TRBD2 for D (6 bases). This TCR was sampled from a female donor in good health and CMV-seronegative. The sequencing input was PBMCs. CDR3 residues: CSVDRAGSYNEQFF. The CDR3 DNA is TGCAGCGTTGATCGGGCGGGGTCCTACAATGAGCAGTTCTTC.